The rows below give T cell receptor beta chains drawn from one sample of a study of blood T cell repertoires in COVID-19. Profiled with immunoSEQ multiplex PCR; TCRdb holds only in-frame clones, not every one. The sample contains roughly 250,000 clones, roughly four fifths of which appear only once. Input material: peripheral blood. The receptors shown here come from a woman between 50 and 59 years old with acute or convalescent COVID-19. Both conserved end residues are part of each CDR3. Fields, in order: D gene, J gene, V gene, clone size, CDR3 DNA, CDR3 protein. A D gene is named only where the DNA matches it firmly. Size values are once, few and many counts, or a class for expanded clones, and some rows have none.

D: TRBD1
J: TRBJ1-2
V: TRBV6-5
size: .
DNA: TGTGCCAGCAGTCCCCGACAGGGCCCTAACTATGGCTACACCTTC
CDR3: CASSPRQGPNYGYTF

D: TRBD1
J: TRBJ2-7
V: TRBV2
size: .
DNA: TGTGCCAGCAGTGGGACAGGGACCGAGCAGTACTTC
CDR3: CASSGTGTEQYF

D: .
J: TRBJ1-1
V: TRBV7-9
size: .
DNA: TGTGCCAGCAGCTTATTTGCGGGAGTTAACACTGAAGCTTTCTTT
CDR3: CASSLFAGVNTEAFF

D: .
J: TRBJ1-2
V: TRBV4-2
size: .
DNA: TGTGCCAGCAGCAAAAGCGGCCCGGGCTACGCTGGCTACACCTTC
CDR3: CASSKSGPGYAGYTF

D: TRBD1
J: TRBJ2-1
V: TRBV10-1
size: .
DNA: TGCGCCAGCAGTGAGCGGACAGGGGGCAACAATGAGCAGTTCTTC
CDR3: CASSERTGGNNEQFF

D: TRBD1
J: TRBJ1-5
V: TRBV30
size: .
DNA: TGTGCCTGGAGTGCAGGGGGTCAGCAGCCCCAGCATTTT
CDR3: CAWSAGGQQPQHF

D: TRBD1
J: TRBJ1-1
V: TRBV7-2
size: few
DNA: TGTGCCAGCACCTTACGGGCCAGGGGGGACACTGAAGCTTTCTTT
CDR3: CASTLRARGDTEAFF

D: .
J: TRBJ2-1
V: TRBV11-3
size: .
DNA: TGTGCCAGCAGCTTATCCGGAGCTAATGAGCAGTTCTTC
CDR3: CASSLSGANEQFF

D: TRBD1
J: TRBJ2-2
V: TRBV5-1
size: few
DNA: TGCGCCAGCAGCGTCAGACAGGGTATGGCCGGGGAGCTGTTTTTT
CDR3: CASSVRQGMAGELFF

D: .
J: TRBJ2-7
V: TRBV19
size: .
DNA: TGTGCCAGTATAGGAGGGGACCCGACCTACGAGCAGTACTTC
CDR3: CASIGGDPTYEQYF

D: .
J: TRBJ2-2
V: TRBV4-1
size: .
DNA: TGCGCCAGCAGCCTCACCGCAGGAGGCACCGGGGAGCTGTTTTTT
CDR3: CASSLTAGGTGELFF

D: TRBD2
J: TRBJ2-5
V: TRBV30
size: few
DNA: TGTGCCTGGAGTCGAGGCGGGGGATGGCAAGAGACCCAGTACTTC
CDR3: CAWSRGGGWQETQYF

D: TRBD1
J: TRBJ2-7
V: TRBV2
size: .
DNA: TGTGCCAGCAGTGTTGAGGGACAGGGATACGAGCAGTACTTC
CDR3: CASSVEGQGYEQYF

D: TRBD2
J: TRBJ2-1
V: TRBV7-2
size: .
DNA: TGTGCCAGCAGCTTAAATCCTAGCGGGGGGTTCTCCTACAATGAGCAGTTCTTC
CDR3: CASSLNPSGGFSYNEQFF

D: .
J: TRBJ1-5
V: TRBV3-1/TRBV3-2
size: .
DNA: TGTGCCAGCAGCCAATCAGGGAAGCGATCGAGCAATCAGCCCCAGCATTTT
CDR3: CASSQSGKRSSNQPQHF

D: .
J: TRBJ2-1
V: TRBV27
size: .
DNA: TGTGCCAGCAGTCACTACAATGAGCAGTTCTTC
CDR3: CASSHYNEQFF